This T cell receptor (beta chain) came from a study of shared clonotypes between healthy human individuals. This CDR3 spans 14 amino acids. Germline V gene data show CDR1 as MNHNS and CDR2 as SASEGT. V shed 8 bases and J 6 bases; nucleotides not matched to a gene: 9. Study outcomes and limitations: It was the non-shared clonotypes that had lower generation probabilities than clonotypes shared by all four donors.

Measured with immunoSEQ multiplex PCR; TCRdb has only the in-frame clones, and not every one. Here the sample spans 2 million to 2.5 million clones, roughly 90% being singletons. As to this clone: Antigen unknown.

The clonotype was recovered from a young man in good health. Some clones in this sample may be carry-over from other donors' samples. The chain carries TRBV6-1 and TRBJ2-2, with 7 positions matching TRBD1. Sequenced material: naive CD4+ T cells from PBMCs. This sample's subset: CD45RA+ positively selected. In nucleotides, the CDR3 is TGTGCCAGCCGCCGGGACAGCGAGCCCGGGGAGCTGTTTTTT. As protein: CASRRDSEPGELFF.